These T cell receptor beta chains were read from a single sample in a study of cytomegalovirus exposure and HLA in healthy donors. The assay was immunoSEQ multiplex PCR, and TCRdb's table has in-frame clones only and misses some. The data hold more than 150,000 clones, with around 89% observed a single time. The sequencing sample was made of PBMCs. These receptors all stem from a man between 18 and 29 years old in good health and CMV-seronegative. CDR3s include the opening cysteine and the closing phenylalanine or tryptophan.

CDR3: CASRIVAYNEQFF; J: TRBJ2-1; V: TRBV6-6
CDR3: CASSSITGMTNEKLFF; J: TRBJ1-4; V: TRBV5-1
CDR3: CASSPRGNYGYTF; J: TRBJ1-2; V: TRBV6-5
CDR3: CASSYSGAGGPEEQFF; J: TRBJ2-1; V: TRBV6-6
CDR3: CASSPTYDGSNGELFF; J: TRBJ2-2; V: TRBV11-2
CDR3: CSAKGGFDTGELFF; J: TRBJ2-2; V: TRBV29-1
CDR3: CASSLGGTGSTDTQYF; J: TRBJ2-3; V: TRBV11-3
CDR3: CASSFSGRTHNEQFF; J: TRBJ2-1; V: TRBV11-3
CDR3: CASSPWDRPYEQYF; J: TRBJ2-7; V: TRBV11-2
CDR3: CASTLTRRRGGDNEQFF; J: TRBJ2-1; V: TRBV27
CDR3: CASSLSGGQTQYF; J: TRBJ2-5; V: TRBV27
CDR3: CTIGQGETDTQYF; J: TRBJ2-3; V: TRBV6-1
CDR3: CASSPGTSGNEQYF; J: TRBJ2-7; V: TRBV27
CDR3: CASSLPLGTTVGIF; J: TRBJ2-1; V: TRBV7-8
CDR3: CASSEGRTSEETQYF; J: TRBJ2-5; V: TRBV2
CDR3: CASSYLDTNTGELFF; J: TRBJ2-2; V: TRBV6-5
CDR3: CASSARGRGTDTQYF; J: TRBJ2-3; V: TRBV27
CDR3: CASSYGRGNGYTF; J: TRBJ1-2; V: TRBV6-5
CDR3: CASSQGATQPQHF; J: TRBJ1-5; V: TRBV28
CDR3: CASTYGQGAFHQPQHF; J: TRBJ1-5; V: TRBV19
CDR3: CASSPRGSDQPQHF; J: TRBJ1-5; V: TRBV25-1
CDR3: CASSLAGGGGNTIYF; J: TRBJ1-3; V: TRBV28
CDR3: CSVEELTSGSYEQYF; J: TRBJ2-7; V: TRBV29-1
CDR3: CASSPLTGGLDTEAFF; J: TRBJ1-1; V: TRBV18
CDR3: CASINADTQYF; J: TRBJ2-3; V: TRBV6-6
CDR3: CASSRPTLDTEAFF; J: TRBJ1-1; V: TRBV4-2
CDR3: CASSYSTRTQYF; J: TRBJ2-5; V: TRBV6-8
CDR3: CASSGQGASYGYTF; J: TRBJ1-2; V: TRBV9
CDR3: CASSPGLAGTGELFF; J: TRBJ2-2; V: TRBV28
CDR3: CASSQTRGGRETQYF; J: TRBJ2-5; V: TRBV4-1
CDR3: CASSQERAGVGGADTQYF; J: TRBJ2-3; V: TRBV4-3
CDR3: CASSRQRDEQFF; J: TRBJ2-1; V: TRBV11-2
CDR3: CASSLIQGGTEAFF; J: TRBJ1-1; V: TRBV27
CDR3: CSVVRDRGYGYTF; J: TRBJ1-2; V: TRBV29-1
CDR3: CASRDRGFDTDTQYF; J: TRBJ2-3; V: TRBV6-1
CDR3: CASSHDTSYNEQFF; J: TRBJ2-1; V: TRBV7-6
CDR3: CASSLDRGNEQFF; J: TRBJ2-1; V: TRBV5-1
CDR3: CASSLGHRNTEAFF; J: TRBJ1-1; V: TRBV11-3
CDR3: CASSTPTSGSGDTQYF; J: TRBJ2-3; V: TRBV5-1
CDR3: CASSQGLAGAVEQYF; J: TRBJ2-7; V: TRBV4-3
CDR3: CASSLRSIAKNIQYF; J: TRBJ2-4; V: TRBV28
CDR3: CASSFSGSNTEAFF; J: TRBJ1-1; V: TRBV5-1
CDR3: CATSSKGGEMNTEAFF; J: TRBJ1-1; V: TRBV15
CDR3: CASSPITTQEAFF; J: TRBJ1-1; V: TRBV5-6